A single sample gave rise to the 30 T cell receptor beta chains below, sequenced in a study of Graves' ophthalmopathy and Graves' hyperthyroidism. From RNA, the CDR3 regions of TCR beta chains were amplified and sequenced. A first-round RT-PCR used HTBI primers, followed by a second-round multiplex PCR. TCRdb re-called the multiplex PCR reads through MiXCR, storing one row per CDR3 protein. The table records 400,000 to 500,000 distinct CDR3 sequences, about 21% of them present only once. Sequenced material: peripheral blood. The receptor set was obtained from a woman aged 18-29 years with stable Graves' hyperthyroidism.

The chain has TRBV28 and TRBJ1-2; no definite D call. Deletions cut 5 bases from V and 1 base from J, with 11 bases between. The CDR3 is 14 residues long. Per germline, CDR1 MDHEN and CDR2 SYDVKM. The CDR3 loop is CASSVPGLNYGYTF. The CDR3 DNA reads TGTGCCAGCAGTGTACCAGGACTTAACTATGGCTACACCTTC.

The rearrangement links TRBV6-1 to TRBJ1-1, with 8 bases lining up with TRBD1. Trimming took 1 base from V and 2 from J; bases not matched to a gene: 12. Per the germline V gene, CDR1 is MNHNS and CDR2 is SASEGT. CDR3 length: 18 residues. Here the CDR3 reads CASSEGSILGQVNTEAFF. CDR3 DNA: TGTGCCAGCAGTGAAGGGTCGATCCTGGGACAGGTCAACACTGAAGCTTTCTTT.

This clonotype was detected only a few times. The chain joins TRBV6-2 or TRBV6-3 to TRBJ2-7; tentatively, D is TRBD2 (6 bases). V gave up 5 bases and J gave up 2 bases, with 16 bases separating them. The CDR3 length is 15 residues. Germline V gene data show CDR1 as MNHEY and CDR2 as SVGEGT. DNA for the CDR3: TGTGCCAGCAGTACATGGACTGGCGGGACCTACGAGCAGTACTTC. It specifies CASSTWTGGTYEQYF.

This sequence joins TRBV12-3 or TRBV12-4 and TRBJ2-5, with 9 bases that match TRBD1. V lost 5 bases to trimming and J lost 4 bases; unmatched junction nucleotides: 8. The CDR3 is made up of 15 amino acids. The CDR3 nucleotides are TGTGCCAGCAGTCCCGGGACAGGGATTCGAGAGACCCAGTACTTC. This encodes CASSPGTGIRETQYF.

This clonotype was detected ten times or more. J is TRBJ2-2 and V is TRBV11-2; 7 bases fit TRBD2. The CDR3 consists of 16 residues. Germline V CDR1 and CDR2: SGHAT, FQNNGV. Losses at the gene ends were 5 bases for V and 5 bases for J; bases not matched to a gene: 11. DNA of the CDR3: TGTGCCAGCAGCCTTTTGGGAGGGCGTGGGACCGGGGAGCTGTTTTTT. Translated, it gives CASSLLGGRGTGELFF.

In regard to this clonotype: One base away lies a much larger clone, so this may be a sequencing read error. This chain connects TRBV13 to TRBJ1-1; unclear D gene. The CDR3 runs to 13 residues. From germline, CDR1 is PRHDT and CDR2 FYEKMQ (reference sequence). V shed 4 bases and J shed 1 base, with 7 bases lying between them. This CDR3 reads CASSWMGNTEAFF. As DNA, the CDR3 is TGTGCCAGCAGCTGGATGGGGAACACTGAAGCTTTCTTT. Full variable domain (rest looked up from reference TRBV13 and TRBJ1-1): AAGVIQSPRHLIKEKRETATLKCYPIPRHDTVYWYQQGPGQDPQFLISFYEKMQSDKGSIPDRFSAQQFSDYHSELNMSSLELGDSALYFCASSWMGNTEAFFGQGTRLTVV.

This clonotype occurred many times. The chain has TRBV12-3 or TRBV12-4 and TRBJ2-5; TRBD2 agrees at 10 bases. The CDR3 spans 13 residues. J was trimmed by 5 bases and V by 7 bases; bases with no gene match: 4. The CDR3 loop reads CASTLAGAETQYF. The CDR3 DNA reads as TGTGCCAGCACCCTAGCGGGAGCGGAGACCCAGTACTTC.

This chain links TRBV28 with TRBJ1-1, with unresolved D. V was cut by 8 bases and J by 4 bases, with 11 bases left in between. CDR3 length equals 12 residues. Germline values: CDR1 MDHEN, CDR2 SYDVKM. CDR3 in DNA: TGTGCCAGCGGGGAGGGTATCACTGAAGCTTTCTTT. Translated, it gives CASGEGITEAFF.

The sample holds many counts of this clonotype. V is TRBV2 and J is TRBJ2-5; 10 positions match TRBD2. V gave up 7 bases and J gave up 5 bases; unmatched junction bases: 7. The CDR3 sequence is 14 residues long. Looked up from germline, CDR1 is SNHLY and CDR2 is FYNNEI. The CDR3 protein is CASNQREGRETQYF. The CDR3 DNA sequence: TGTGCCAGCAATCAGCGGGAGGGCAGGGAGACCCAGTACTTC. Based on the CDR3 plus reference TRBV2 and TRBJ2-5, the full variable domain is EPEVTQTPSHQVTQMGQEVILRCVPISNHLYFYWYRQILGQKVEFLVSFYNNEISEKSEIFDDQFSVERPDGSNFTLKIRSTKLEDSAMYFCASNQREGRETQYFGPGTRLLVL.

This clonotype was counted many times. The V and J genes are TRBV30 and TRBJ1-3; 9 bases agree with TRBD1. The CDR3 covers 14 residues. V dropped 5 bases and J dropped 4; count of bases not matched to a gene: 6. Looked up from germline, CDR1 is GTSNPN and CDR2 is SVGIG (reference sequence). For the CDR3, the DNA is TGTGCCTGGTGGGACAGGGTGGCAGGAAACACCATATATTTT. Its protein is CAWWDRVAGNTIYF.

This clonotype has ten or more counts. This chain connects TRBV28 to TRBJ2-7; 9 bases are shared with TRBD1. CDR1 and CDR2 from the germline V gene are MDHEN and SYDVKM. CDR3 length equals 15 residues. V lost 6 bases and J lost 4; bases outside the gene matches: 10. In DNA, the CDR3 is TGTGCCAGCAGCTCCTCCGGGACAGGGCGTTACGAGCAGTACTTC. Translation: CASSSSGTGRYEQYF.

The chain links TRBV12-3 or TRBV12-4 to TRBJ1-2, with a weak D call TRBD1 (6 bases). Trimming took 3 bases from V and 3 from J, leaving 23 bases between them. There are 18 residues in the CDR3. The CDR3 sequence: CASSFLQGLVSPYYGYTF. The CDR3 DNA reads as TGTGCCAGCAGTTTTCTCCAGGGGCTGGTATCCCCATACTATGGCTACACCTTC.

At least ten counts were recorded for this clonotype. This CDR3 is CSARMTGRNTEAFF. CDR3 sequence (DNA): TGCAGTGCTCGGATGACAGGCAGAAACACTGAAGCTTTCTTT. The rearrangement uses TRBV20-1 and TRBJ1-1; TRBD1 is a possible D gene (6 bases). V dropped 5 bases and J dropped 2 bases, with 15 bases sitting between them. This CDR3 is 14 amino acids long. Germline V lookup: CDR1 DFQATT, CDR2 SNEGSKA (reference sequence).

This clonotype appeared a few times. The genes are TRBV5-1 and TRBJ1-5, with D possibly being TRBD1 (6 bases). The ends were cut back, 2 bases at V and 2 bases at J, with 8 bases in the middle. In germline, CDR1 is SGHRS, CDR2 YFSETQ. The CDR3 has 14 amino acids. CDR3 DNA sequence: TGCGCCAGCAGCTTCTCAGGGGGCAATCAGCCCCAGCATTTT. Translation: CASSFSGGNQPQHF.

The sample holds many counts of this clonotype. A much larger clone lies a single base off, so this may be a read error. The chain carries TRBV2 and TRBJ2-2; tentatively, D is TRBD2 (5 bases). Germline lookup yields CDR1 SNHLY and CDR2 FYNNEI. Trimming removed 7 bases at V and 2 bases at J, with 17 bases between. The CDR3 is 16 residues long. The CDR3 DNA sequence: TGTGCCAGCAATTTTCCCCCAGCGGATAACACCGGGGAGCTGTTTTTT. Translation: CASNFPPADNTGELFF.

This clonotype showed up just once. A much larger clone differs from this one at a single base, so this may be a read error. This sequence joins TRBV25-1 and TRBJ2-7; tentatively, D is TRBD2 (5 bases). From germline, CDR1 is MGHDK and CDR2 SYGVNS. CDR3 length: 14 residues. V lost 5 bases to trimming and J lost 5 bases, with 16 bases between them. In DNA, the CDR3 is TGTGCCAGCAGTTCCGAAACGGACTGGGACGAGCAGTACTTC. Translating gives CASSSETDWDEQYF.

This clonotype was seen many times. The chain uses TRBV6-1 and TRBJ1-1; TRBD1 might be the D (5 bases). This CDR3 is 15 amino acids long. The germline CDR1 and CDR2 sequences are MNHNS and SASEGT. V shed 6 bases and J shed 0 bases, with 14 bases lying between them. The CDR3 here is CASSPSGGVNTEAFF. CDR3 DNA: TGTGCCAGCAGCCCCTCAGGAGGGGTGAACACTGAAGCTTTCTTT.

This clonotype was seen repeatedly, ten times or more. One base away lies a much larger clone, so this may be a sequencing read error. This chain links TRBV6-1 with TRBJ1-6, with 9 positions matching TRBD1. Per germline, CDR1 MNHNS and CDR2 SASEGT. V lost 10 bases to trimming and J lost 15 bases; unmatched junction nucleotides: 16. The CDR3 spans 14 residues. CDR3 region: CATKRTGDHTHLHF. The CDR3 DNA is TGTGCCACCAAGAGGACAGGGGACCATACACACCTCCACTTT.

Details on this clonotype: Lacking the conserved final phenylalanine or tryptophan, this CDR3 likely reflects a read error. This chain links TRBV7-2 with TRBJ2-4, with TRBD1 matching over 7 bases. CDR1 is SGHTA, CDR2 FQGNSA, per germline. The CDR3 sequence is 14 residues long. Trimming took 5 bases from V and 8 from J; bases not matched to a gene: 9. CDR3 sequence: CASSAVQGQYIQYV. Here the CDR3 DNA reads TGTGCCAGCAGCGCAGTACAGGGGCAATACATTCAGTACGTC.

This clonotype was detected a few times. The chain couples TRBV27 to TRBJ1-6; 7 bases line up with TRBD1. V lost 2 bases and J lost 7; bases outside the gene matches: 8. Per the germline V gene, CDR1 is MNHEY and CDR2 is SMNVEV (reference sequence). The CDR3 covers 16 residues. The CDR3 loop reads CASSLEGARRNSPLHF. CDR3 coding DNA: TGTGCCAGCAGTTTAGAGGGGGCAAGGAGGAATTCACCCCTCCACTTT.

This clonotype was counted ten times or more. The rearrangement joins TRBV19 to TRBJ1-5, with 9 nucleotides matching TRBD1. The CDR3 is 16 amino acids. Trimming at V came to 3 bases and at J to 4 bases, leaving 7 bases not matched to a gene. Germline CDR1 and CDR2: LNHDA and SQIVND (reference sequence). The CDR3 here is CASSIPGQGRNQPQHF. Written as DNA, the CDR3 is TGTGCCAGTAGTATCCCCGGACAGGGGAGGAATCAGCCCCAGCATTTT.

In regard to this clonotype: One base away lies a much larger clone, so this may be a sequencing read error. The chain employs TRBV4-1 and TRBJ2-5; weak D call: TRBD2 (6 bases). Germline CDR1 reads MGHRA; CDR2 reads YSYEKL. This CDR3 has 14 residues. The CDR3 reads CASRKTGTQETKYF. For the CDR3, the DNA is TGCGCCAGCAGGAAAACCGGGACTCAAGAGACCAAGTACTTC.

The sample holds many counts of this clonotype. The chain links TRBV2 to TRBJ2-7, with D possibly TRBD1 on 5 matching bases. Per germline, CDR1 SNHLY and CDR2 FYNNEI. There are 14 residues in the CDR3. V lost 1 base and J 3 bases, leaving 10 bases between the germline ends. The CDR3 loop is CASSEGRQHYEQYF. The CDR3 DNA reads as TGTGCCAGCAGTGAAGGTCGACAGCACTACGAGCAGTACTTC.

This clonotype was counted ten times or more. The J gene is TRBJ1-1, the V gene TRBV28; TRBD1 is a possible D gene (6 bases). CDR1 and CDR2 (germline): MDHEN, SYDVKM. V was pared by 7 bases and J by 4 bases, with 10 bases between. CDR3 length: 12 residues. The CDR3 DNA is TGTGCCAGCAACACAGGGTTCACTGAAGCTTTCTTT. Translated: CASNTGFTEAFF.

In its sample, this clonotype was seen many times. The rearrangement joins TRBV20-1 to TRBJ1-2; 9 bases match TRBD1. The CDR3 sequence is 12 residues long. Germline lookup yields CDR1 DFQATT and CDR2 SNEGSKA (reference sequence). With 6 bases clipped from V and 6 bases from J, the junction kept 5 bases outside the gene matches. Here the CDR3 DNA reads TGCAGTGCGCTGACAGGGGGTAATGGCTACACCTTC. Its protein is CSALTGGNGYTF.

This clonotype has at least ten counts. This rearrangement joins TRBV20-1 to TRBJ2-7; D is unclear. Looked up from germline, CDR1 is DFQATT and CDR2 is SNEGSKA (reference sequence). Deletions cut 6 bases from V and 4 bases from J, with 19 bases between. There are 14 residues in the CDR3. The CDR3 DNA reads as TGCAGTGCCTCAAGGATCCAACTGTTTTACGAGCAGTACTTC. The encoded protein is CSASRIQLFYEQYF.

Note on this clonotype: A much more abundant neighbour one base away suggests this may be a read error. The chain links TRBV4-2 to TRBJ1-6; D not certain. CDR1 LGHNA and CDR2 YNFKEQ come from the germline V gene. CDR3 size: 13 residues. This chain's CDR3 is CAISVLDNSPLHF. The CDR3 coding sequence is TGTGCCATCAGCGTGCTTGATAATTCACCCCTCCACTTT.

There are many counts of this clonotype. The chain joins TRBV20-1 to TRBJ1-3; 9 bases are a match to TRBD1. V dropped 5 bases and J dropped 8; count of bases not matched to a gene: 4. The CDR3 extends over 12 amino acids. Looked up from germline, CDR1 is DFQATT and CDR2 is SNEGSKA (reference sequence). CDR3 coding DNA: TGCAGTGCTTTAGACAGGGGGGACACCATATATTTT. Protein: CSALDRGDTIYF.

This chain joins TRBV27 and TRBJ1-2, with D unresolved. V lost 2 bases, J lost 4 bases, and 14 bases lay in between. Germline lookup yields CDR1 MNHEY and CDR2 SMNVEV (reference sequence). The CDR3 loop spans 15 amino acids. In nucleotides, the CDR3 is TGTGCCAGCAGTTTAACCCACATCTCGACCTATGGCTACACCTTC. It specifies CASSLTHISTYGYTF.

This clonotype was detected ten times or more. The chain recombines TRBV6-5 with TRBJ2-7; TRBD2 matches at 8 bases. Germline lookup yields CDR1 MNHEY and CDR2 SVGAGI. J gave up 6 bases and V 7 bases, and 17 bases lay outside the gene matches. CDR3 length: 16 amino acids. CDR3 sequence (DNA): TGTGCCAGCAACACTCGTCTGGGACTAGGTTCGTTCGAGCAGTACTTC. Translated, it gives CASNTRLGLGSFEQYF.